A selection of T cell receptor beta chains follows, all from one sample in a study of blood T cell repertoires in COVID-19. Data came from immunoSEQ multiplex PCR; TCRdb stores just in-frame clones and leaves some out. The table lists about 32,000 clones, 85% of them singletons, with about two fifths in the top ten. The sample comprised peripheral blood. The source of these receptors is a man aged 55 to 70 with active or convalescent COVID-19. CDR3s include the opening cysteine and the closing phenylalanine or tryptophan. Each record gives: J gene, D gene, clone size, V gene, CDR3 DNA, CDR3 protein. D genes are given only for firm matches. Clone size is shown for a subset of rows, as once, few, many or a class of expanded clone.

TRBJ2-1	TRBD2	.	TRBV9	TGTGCCAGCAGCGTGGGGACTACGGTTAATGAGCAGTTCTTC	CASSVGTTVNEQFF
TRBJ2-2	TRBD2	.	TRBV15	TGTGCCACCAGCAGAGAAAAGAGGGCTAGCGGGAGGAACACCGGGGAGCTGTTTTTT	CATSREKRASGRNTGELFF
TRBJ1-1	TRBD1	.	TRBV2	TGTGCCAGCAGCCGCCCCCTCAACAGGGGGCTTGACACTGAAGCTTTCTTT	CASSRPLNRGLDTEAFF
TRBJ2-3	.	.	TRBV13	TGTGCCAGCAGTCCTGCCCCCTTAGGCACAGATACGCAGTATTTT	CASSPAPLGTDTQYF
TRBJ2-1	TRBD2	once	TRBV19	TGTGCCAGTATGAGGCGGGAGGGCCTCGGTGAGCAGTTCTTC	CASMRREGLGEQFF
TRBJ1-1	TRBD1	.	TRBV2	TGTGCCAGCAGTGCAGGACAGGGGCTTGCTGAAGCTTTCTTT	CASSAGQGLAEAFF
TRBJ2-5	.	.	TRBV3-1/TRBV3-2	TGTGCCAGCAGCCACCAGCCCAGCGGCGGGGAGACCCAGTACTTC	CASSHQPSGGETQYF
TRBJ1-5	.	.	TRBV27	TGTGCCAGCAGTTTTTCGGGATATAGCAATCAGCCCCAGCATTTT	CASSFSGYSNQPQHF
TRBJ2-5	TRBD1	.	TRBV4-1	TGCGCCAGCAGCAGGGGGCCCCAAGAGACCCAGTACTTC	CASSRGPQETQYF
TRBJ1-5	.	.	TRBV10-2	TGCGCCAGCAGCCCAACTATAGGGGGCAATCAGCCCCAGCATTTT	CASSPTIGGNQPQHF
TRBJ2-2	.	once	TRBV2	TGTGCCAGCAGTGGGTTCCAGGGTAAAACCGGGGAGCTGTTTTTT	CASSGFQGKTGELFF
TRBJ1-5	.	.	TRBV7-2	TGTGCCAGCAGCTTAAATAGGGGCCAGCCCCAGCATTTT	CASSLNRGQPQHF